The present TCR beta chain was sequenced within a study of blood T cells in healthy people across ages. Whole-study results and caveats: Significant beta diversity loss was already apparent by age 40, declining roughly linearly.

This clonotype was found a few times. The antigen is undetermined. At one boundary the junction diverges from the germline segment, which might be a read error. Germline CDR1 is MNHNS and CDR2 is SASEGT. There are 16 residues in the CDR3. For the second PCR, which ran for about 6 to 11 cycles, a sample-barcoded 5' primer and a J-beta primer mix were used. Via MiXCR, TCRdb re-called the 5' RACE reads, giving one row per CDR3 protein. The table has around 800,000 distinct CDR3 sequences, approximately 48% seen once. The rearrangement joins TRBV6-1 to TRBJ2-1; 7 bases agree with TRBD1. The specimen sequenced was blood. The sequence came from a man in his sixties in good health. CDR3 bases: TGTGCCAGTAGTGGCCGGGACAGAAGCTCCTACAATGAGCAGTTCTTC. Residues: CASSGRDRSSYNEQFF.